The 14 T cell receptor beta chains listed next were all sequenced from one sample in a study of cytomegalovirus exposure and HLA in healthy donors. PCR was performed using 60 Vbeta and 13 Jbeta primers. TCRdb's table, derived via immunoSEQ multiplex PCR, lists solely in-frame clones and lacks some. The table shows roughly 120,000 clones, with roughly three quarters occurring only once. Material: PBMCs. The receptors here all came from a woman under 40 in good health and CMV-seronegative.

The chain links TRBV30 to TRBJ1-2; D is uncertain. CDR3 length: 13 residues. CDR1 is GTSNPN and CDR2 is SVGIG in the germline V gene (reference sequence). The V gene lost 4 bases and the J gene lost 3 bases, with 12 bases spanning the gap. The chain's CDR3 is CAWNRRGDYGYTF. CDR3 bases: TGTGCCTGGAACCGTCGGGGAGACTATGGCTACACCTTC.

The chain employs TRBV5-1 and TRBJ2-7; 7 bases map to TRBD1. This CDR3 has 12 amino acids. Germline values: CDR1 SGHRS, CDR2 YFSETQ. Trimming cost V 9 bases and J 1 base; bases outside gene matches: 4. In DNA form, the CDR3 reads TGCGCCACCTGGGACAGTTCCTACGAGCAGTACTTC. It is translated as CATWDSSYEQYF.

This clone appeared a few times. V is TRBV19 and J is TRBJ2-5, with TRBD2 as a possible D gene (6 bases). Germline lookup yields CDR1 LNHDA and CDR2 SQIVND (reference sequence). The CDR3 totals 13 residues. The germline V and J ends were trimmed by 4 bases and 6 bases, with 12 bases remaining between them. This CDR3 reads CASSSYGTQTQYF. The DNA of the CDR3 is TGTGCCAGTAGTAGCTACGGGACTCAGACCCAGTACTTC.

V gene TRBV11-2 combines with J gene TRBJ2-5; TRBD2 agrees at 9 bases. The last part of the DNA fits TRBJ2-7 better; the J call may be wrong. The CDR3 extends over 15 amino acids. Germline loops: CDR1 SGHAT, CDR2 FQNNGV. CDR3 coding DNA: TGTGCCAGCAGCCCGACCGGGACTAGCTTATACGAGCAGTACTTC. Translated, it gives CASSPTGTSLYEQYF.

The chain recombines TRBV18 with TRBJ2-2; D is possibly TRBD2 (6 bases). CDR1 is KGHSH, CDR2 LQKENI, per germline. This CDR3 has 16 residues. V was trimmed by 1 base and J by 0 bases, leaving 9 bases between them. The CDR3 protein is CASSPQPSANTGELFF. The DNA for the CDR3 is TGTGCCAGCTCACCACAGCCTAGCGCGAACACCGGGGAGCTGTTTTTT.

The chain employs TRBV6-6 and TRBJ1-2; tentative D call: TRBD1 (5 bases). The germline CDR1 and CDR2 sequences are MNHNY and SVGAGI (reference sequence). The V gene lost 0 bases and the J gene lost 7 bases, with 15 bases spanning the gap. The CDR3 has 15 residues. CDR3 amino acids: CASSYSARGDCGYTF. The CDR3 bases are TGTGCCAGCAGTTACTCAGCCCGGGGGGACTGTGGCTACACCTTC.

The rearrangement joins TRBV19 to TRBJ2-7; a possible D gene is TRBD1 (6 bases). CDR3 length: 14 residues. Trimming removed 3 bases from V and 4 bases from J, with 13 bases in between. Germline CDR1 LNHDA, CDR2 SQIVND (reference sequence). DNA of the CDR3: TGTGCCAGTAGTATCACCAGGGGCGAGTACGAGCAGTACTTC. This encodes CASSITRGEYEQYF.

The chain recombines TRBV6-5 with TRBJ2-7, with D unclear. CDR1 and CDR2 from the germline V gene are MNHEY and SVGAGI. Trimming left V 11 bases short and J 3 bases short, with 17 bases between. The CDR3 consists of 13 residues. The CDR3 nucleotides read TGTGCCGCGGAGACGTCCTTAATCTACGAGCAGTACTTC. It specifies CAAETSLIYEQYF.

This clone appeared once. The J gene is TRBJ2-3, the V gene TRBV4-1, with 12 nucleotides matching TRBD2. Germline values: CDR1 MGHRA, CDR2 YSYEKL. The CDR3 is made up of 16 amino acids. With 5 bases clipped from V and 2 bases from J, the junction kept 5 bases outside the gene matches. CDR3 bases: TGCGCCAGCAGCGTCCGACTAGCGGGGGACACAGATACGCAGTATTTT. The encoded protein is CASSVRLAGDTDTQYF.

The chain has TRBV30 and TRBJ1-2; D uncertain. The CDR3 sequence is 13 residues long. Trimming took 2 bases from V and 8 from J, leaving 15 bases between them. Germline V gene data show CDR1 as GTSNPN and CDR2 as SVGIG (reference sequence). This chain's CDR3 is CAWSKEGSGGYTF. CDR3 nucleotide sequence: TGTGCCTGGAGTAAGGAAGGGAGCGGGGGCTACACCTTC.

In this sample, this clone turned up a few times. The chain is built from TRBV5-1 and TRBJ2-3; the match to TRBD2 covers 8 bases. From germline, CDR1 is SGHRS and CDR2 YFSETQ. Trimming took 4 bases from V and 3 from J; bases not matched to a gene: 10. This CDR3 is 16 amino acids long. The CDR3 DNA sequence: TGCGCCAGCAGCCCCCGCGGGGGGCCGGTTACAGATACGCAGTATTTT. Translating it yields CASSPRGGPVTDTQYF.

The table lists this clone with a few counts. This chain uses TRBV14 with TRBJ2-7; 8 positions agree with TRBD2. The junction had 3 bases not matched to a gene; V was cut back by 2 bases and J by 0 bases. This CDR3 comprises 15 residues. Germline CDR1 SGHDN, CDR2 FVKESK. CDR3 nucleotides: TGTGCCAGCAGCCAAAGGCTAGCGGGCTCCTACGAGCAGTACTTC. Its protein is CASSQRLAGSYEQYF.

The chain's CDR3 is CASISGLGETQYF. For the CDR3, the DNA is TGTGCCAGCATATCAGGGCTTGGGGAGACCCAGTACTTC. V gene TRBV6-5 combines with J gene TRBJ2-5; weak D call: TRBD1 (5 bases). Germline CDR1 and CDR2: MNHEY and SVGAGI. The CDR3 totals 13 residues. V was cut by 7 bases and J by 5 bases, with 14 bases left in between.

The chain carries TRBV19 and TRBJ1-5; possible D gene TRBD1, 6 bases. The CDR3 contains 15 residues. V was cut by 3 bases and J by 7 bases, with 16 bases left in between. In germline, CDR1 is LNHDA, CDR2 SQIVND (reference sequence). In DNA form, the CDR3 reads TGTGCCAGTAGTATGTGGGCAGGGGTTTCGCAGCCCCAGCATTTT. Amino acids: CASSMWAGVSQPQHF.